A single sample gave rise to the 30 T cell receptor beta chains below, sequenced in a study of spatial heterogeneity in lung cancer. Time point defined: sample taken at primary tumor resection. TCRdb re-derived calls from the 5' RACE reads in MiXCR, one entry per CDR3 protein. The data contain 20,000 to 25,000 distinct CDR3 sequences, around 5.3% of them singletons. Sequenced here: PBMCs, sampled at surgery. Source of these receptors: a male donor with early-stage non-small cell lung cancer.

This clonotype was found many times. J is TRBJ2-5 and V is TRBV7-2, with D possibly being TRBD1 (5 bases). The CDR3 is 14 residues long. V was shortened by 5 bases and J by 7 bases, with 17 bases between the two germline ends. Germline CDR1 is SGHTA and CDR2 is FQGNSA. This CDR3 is CASSLSGRGGTQYF. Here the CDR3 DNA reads TGTGCCAGCAGCCTGTCCGGAAGGGGTGGGACCCAGTACTTC.

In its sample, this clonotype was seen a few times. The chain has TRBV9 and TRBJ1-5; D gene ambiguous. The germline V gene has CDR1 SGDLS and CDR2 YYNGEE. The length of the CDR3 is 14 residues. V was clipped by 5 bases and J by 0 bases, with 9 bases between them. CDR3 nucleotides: TGTGCCAGCAGATTAGGTAATAGCAATCAGCCCCAGCATTTT. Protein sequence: CASRLGNSNQPQHF.

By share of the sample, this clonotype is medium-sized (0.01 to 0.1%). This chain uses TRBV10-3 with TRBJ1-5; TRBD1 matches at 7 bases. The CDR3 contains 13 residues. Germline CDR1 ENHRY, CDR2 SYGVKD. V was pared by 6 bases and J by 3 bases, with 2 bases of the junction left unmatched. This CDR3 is CAIRGGPNQPQHF. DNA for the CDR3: TGTGCCATCAGAGGGGGCCCCAATCAGCCCCAGCATTTT.

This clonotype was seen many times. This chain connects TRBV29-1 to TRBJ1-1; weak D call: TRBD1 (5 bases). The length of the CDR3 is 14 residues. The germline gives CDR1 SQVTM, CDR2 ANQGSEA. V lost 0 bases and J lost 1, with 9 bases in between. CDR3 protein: CSVEEGGPNTEAFF. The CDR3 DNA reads TGCAGCGTTGAAGAGGGGGGTCCGAACACTGAAGCTTTCTTT. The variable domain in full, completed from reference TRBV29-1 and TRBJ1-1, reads SAVISQKPSRDICQRGTSLTIQCQVDSQVTMMFWYRQQPGQSLTLIATANQGSEATYESGFVIDKFPISRPNLTFSTLTVSNMSPEDSSIYLCSVEEGGPNTEAFFGQGTRLTVV.

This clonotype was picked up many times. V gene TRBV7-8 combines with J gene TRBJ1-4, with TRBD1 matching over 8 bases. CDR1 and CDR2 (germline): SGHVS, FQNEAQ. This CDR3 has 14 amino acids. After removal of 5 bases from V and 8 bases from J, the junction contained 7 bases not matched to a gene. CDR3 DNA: TGTGCCAGCAGCCGAGGACAGGGAAGAGAAAAACTGTTTTTT. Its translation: CASSRGQGREKLFF.

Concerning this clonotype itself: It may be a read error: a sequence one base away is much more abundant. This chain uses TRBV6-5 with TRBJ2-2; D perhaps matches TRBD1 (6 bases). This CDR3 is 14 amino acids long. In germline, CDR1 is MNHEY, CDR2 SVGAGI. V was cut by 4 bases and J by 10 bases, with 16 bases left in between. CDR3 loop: CASSWEQGPVELFF. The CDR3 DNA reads TGTGCCAGCAGTTGGGAACAGGGACCCGTGGAGCTGTTTTTT.

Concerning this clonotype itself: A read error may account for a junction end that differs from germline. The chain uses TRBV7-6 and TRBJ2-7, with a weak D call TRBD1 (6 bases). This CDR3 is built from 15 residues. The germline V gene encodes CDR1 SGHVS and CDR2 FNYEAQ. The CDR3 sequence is CANSPPGQSLLEQYF. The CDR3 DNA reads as TGTGCCAACAGCCCCCCTGGACAGTCCCTTTTAGAGCAGTACTTC.

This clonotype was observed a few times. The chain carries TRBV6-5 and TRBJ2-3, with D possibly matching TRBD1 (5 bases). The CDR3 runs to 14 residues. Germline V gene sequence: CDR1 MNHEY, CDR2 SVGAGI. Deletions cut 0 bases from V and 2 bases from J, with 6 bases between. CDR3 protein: CASSYSGHTDTQYF. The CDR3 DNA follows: TGTGCCAGCAGTTACTCAGGACACACAGATACGCAGTATTTT.

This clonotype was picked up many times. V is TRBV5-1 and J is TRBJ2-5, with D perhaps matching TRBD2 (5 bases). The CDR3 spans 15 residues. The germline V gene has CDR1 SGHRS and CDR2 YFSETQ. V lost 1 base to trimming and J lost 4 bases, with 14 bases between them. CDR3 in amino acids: CASSLSSGGGETQYF. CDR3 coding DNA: TGCGCCAGCAGCTTGTCCTCCGGCGGAGGAGAGACCCAGTACTTC.

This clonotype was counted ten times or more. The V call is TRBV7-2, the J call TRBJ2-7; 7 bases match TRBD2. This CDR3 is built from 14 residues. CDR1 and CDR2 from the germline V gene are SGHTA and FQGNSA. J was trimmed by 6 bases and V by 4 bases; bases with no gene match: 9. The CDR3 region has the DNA TGTGCCAGCAGCTCCCACGGGGGGACGGGCGAGCAGTACTTC. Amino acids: CASSSHGGTGEQYF.

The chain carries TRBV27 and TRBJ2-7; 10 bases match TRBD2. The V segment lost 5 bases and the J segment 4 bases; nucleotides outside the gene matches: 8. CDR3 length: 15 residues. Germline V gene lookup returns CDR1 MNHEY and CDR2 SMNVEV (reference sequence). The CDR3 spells CASSVVAGGRYEQYF. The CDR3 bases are TGTGCCAGCAGTGTGGTAGCGGGAGGCCGATACGAGCAGTACTTC.

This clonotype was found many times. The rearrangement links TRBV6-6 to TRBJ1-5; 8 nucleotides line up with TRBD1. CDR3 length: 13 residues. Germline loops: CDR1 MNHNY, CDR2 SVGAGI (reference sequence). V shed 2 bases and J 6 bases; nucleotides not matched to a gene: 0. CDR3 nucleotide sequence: TGTGCCAGCAGTTACACAGGGGGTCAGCCCCAGCATTTT. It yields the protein CASSYTGGQPQHF.

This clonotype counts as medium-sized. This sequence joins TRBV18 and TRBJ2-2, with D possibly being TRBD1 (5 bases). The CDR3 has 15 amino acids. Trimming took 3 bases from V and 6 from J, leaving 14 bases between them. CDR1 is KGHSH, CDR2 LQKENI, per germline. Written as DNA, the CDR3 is TGTGCCAGCTCACCCTTGGGGCTATCCGCCGGGGAGCTGTTTTTT. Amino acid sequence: CASSPLGLSAGELFF.

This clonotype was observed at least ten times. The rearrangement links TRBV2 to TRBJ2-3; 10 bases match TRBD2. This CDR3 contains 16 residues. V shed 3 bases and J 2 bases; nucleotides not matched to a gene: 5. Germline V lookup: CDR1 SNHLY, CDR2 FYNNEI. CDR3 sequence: CASSETLAGDTDTQYF. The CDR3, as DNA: TGTGCCAGCAGTGAGACGCTAGCGGGGGACACAGATACGCAGTATTTT.

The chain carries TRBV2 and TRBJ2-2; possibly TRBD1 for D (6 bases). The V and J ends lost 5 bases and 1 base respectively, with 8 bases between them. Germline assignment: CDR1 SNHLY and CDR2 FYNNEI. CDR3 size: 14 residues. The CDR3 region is CASSKGQNTGELFF. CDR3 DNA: TGTGCCAGCAGTAAGGGACAGAACACCGGGGAGCTGTTTTTT.

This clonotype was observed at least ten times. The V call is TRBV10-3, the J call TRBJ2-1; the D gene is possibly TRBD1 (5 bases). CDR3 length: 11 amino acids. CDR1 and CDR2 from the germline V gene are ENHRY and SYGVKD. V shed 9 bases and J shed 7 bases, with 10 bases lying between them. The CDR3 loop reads CAIEKGNEQFF. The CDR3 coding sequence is TGTGCCATAGAGAAGGGGAATGAGCAGTTCTTC.

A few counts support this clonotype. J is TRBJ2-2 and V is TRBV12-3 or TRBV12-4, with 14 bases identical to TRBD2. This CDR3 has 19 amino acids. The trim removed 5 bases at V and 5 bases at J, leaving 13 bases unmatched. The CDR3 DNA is TGTGCCAGCAGTCTTTACGGGACTAGCGGGGGCCTATCGACCGGGGAGCTGTTTTTT. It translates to CASSLYGTSGGLSTGELFF.

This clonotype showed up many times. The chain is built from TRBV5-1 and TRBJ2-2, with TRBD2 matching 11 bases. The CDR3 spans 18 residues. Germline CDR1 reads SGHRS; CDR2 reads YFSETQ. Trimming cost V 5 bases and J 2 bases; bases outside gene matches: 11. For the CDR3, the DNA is TGCGCCAGCAGTCCCCGTACCCTAGCGGGAGGCAACACCGGGGAGCTGTTTTTT. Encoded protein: CASSPRTLAGGNTGELFF.

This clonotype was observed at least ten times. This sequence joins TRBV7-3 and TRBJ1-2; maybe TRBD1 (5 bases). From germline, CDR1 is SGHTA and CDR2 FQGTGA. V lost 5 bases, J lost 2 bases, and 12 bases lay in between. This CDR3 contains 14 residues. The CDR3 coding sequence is TGTGCCAGCAGCCCAGGGCCGGGAAACTATGGCTACACCTTC. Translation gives CASSPGPGNYGYTF.

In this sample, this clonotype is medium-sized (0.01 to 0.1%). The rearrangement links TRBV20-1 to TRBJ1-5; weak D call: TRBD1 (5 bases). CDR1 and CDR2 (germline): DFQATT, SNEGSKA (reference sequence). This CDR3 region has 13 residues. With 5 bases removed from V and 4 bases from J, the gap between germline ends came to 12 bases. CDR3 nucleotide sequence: TGCAGTGCTCCTACGGCAGGGAATCAGCCCCAGCATTTT. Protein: CSAPTAGNQPQHF.

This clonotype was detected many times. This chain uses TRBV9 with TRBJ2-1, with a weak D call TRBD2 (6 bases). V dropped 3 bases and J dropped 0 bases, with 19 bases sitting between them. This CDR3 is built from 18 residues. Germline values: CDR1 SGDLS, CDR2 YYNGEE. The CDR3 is CASSARGLIITSYNEQFF. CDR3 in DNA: TGTGCCAGCAGCGCCCGGGGACTGATCATTACCTCCTACAATGAGCAGTTCTTC.

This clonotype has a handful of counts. The CDR3 loop reads CASSLLPGTGRVGANVLTF. The CDR3 DNA reads as TGTGCCAGCTCACTCCTACCCGGGACAGGGCGAGTTGGGGCCAACGTCCTGACTTTC. The chain links TRBV18 to TRBJ2-6; 9 bases align to TRBD1. Germline V CDR1 and CDR2: KGHSH, LQKENI. The CDR3 is 19 amino acids. Trimming took 4 bases from V and 3 from J; bases not matched to a gene: 13. Variable domain in full (rest from reference TRBV18 and TRBJ2-6): NAGVMQNPRHLVRRRGQEARLRCSPMKGHSHVYWYRQLPEEGLKFMVYLQKENIIDESGMPKERFSAEFPKEGPSILRIQQVVRGDSAAYFCASSLLPGTGRVGANVLTFGAGSRLTVL.

The CDR3 loop is CASGRGPPYNEQFF. As DNA, the CDR3 is TGTGCCAGCGGTCGGGGGCCGCCCTACAATGAGCAGTTCTTC. The V gene is TRBV7-2, the J gene TRBJ2-1; D tentatively fits TRBD1 or TRBD2 (6 bases each). The CDR3 totals 14 residues. Trimming removed 8 bases at V and 2 bases at J, with 13 bases between. Germline loops: CDR1 SGHTA, CDR2 FQGNSA.

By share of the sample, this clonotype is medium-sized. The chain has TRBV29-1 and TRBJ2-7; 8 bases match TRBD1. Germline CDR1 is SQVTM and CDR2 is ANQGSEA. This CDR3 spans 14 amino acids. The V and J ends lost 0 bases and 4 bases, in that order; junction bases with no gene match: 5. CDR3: CSVEDLTGGYEQYF. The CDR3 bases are TGCAGCGTTGAAGATCTAACAGGGGGGTACGAGCAGTACTTC.

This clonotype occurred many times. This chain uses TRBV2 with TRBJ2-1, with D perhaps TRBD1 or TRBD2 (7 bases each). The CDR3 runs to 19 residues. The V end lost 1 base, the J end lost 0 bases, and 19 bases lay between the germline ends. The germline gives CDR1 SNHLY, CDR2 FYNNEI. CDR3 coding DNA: TGTGCCAGCAGTGAAGGCAGGGGGAGGGGGCGAAGCTCCTACAATGAGCAGTTCTTC. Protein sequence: CASSEGRGRGRSSYNEQFF.

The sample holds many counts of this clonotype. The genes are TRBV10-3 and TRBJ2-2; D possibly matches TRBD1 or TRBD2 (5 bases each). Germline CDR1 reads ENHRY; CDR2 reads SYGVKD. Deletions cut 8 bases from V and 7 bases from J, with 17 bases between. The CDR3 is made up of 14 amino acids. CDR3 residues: CAIEGPGMDGELFF. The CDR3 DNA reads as TGTGCCATCGAGGGCCCAGGGATGGACGGGGAGCTGTTTTTT.

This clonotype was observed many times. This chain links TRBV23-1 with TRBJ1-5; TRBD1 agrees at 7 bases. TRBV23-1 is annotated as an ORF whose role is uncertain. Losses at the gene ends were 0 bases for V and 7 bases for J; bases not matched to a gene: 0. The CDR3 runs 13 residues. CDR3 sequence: CASSQSRGQPQHF. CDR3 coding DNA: TGCGCCAGCAGTCAATCCAGGGGGCAGCCCCAGCATTTT.

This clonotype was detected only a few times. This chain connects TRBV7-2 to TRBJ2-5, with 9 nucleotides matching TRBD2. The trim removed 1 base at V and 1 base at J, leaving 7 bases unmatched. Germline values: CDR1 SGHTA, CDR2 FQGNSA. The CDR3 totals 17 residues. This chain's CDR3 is CASSLVGAGGLQETQYF. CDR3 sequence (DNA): TGTGCCAGCAGCTTAGTGGGGGCGGGAGGGCTCCAAGAGACCCAGTACTTC.

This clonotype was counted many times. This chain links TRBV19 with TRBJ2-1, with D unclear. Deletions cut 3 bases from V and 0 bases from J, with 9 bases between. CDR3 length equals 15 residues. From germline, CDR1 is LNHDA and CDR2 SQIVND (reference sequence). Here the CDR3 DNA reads TGTGCCAGTAGTATTAGACCCATCTCCTACAATGAGCAGTTCTTC. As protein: CASSIRPISYNEQFF. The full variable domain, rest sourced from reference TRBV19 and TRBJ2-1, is DGGITQSPKYLFRKEGQNVTLSCEQNLNHDAMYWYRQDPGQGLRLIYYSQIVNDFQKGDIAEGYSVSREKKESFPLTVTSAQKNPTAFYLCASSIRPISYNEQFFGPGTRLTVL.

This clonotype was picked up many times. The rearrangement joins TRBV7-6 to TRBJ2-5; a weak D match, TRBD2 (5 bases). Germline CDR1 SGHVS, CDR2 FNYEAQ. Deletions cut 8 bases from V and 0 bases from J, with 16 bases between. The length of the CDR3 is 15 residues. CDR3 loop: CASRAGGRHQETQYF. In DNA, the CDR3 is TGTGCCAGCCGAGCAGGAGGACGCCACCAAGAGACCCAGTACTTC.